The 6 T cell receptor beta chains below all came from one sample that was sequenced in a study of metastatic and nonmetastatic thyroid tumors. Via MiXCR, TCRdb re-called the PCR reads. The sample gives tens of thousands of clones, about a sixth of which show up once; over 9.5% is in the top ten. Before thyroid surgery, none of the patients had received any treatment. Sequenced sample: blood. These receptors were obtained from a female donor with papillary thyroid cancer or a benign thyroid nodule (not recorded which). Some clones in this sample may be carry-over from other donors' samples.

This clone has at least ten counts. This chain links TRBV5-1 with TRBJ2-5; D is unclear. Trimming shortened V by 0 bases and J by 1 base, and 13 bases separated the two germline ends. Germline CDR1 and CDR2: SGHRS and YFSETQ. The CDR3 contains 16 residues. CDR3 sequence (DNA): TGCGCCAGCAGCTTGGCCGGCGAGTTATCCCAAGAGACCCAGTACTTC. This codes for CASSLAGELSQETQYF.

At least ten counts were recorded for this clone. Just one base apart from a much larger clone, this may be a read error. V usage is TRBV6-1 and J usage is TRBJ1-6; 7 bases are shared with TRBD1. The CDR3 length is 17 residues. Looked up from germline, CDR1 is MNHNS and CDR2 is SASEGT. Trimming removed 1 base from V and 12 bases from J; junction bases left unmatched: 15. In nucleotides, the CDR3 is TGTGCCAGCAGTGAAGTGTGGGGTTGGGACAGAGAAGAACCCCTCCACTTT. Residues: CASSEVWGWDREEPLHF.

This clone was counted between two and nine times. This may be a read error: a much more frequent sequence differs by one nucleotide. The chain couples TRBV7-2 to TRBJ2-3; D is unresolved. Germline-derived CDR1 and CDR2 are SGHTA and FQGNSA. This CDR3 is built from 13 residues. V was pared by 5 bases and J by 5 bases, with 11 bases between. CDR3 protein: CASSPWNVDTQYF. Here the CDR3 DNA reads TGTGCCAGCAGCCCCTGGAATGTAGATACGCAGTATTTT.

This chain connects TRBV20-1 to TRBJ2-7; D remains ambiguous. Trimming stripped 0 bases from V and 0 bases from J, with 9 bases between. Looked up from germline, CDR1 is DFQATT and CDR2 is SNEGSKA (reference sequence). The CDR3 consists of 14 residues. DNA of the CDR3: TGCAGTGCTAGAGAGATCCAAGTCTCCTACGAGCAGTACTTC. Amino acids: CSAREIQVSYEQYF.

At least ten counts were recorded for this clone. The rearrangement uses TRBV12-3 or TRBV12-4 and TRBJ1-2, with D possibly matching TRBD1 (6 bases). The CDR3 loop spans 14 amino acids. V lost 5 bases to trimming and J lost 5 bases, with 15 bases between them. The CDR3 sequence is CASSPKQGLYGYTF. DNA of the CDR3: TGTGCCAGCAGTCCTAAACAGGGTTTATATGGCTACACCTTC.

This clone was seen only a few times. This chain connects TRBV30 to TRBJ1-1; D gene unclear. The germline gives CDR1 GTSNPN, CDR2 SVGIG (reference sequence). Trimming took off 3 bases at V and 2 bases at J, with 10 bases between the two ends. There are 13 residues in the CDR3. Here the CDR3 reads CAWRPGGNTEAFF. The CDR3, as DNA: TGTGCCTGGAGACCGGGAGGAAACACTGAAGCTTTCTTT.